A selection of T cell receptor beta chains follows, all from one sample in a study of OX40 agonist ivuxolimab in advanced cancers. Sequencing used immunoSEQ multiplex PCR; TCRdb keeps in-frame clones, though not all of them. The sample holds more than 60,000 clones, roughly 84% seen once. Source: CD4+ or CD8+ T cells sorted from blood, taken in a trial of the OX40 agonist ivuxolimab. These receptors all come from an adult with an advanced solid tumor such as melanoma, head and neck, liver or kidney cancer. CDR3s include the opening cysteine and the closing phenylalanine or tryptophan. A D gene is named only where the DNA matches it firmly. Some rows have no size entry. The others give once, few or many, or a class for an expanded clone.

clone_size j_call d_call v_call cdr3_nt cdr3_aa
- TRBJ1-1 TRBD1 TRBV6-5 TGTGCCAGCAAAGACAGGGGTGGGACTGAAGCTTTCTTT CASKDRGGTEAFF
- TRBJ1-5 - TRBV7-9 TGTGCCAGCAGCTCCTATAGGGGCAATCAGCCCCAGCATTTT CASSSYRGNQPQHF
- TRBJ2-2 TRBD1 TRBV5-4 TGTGCCAGCAGCTCGGGGGTGGGGACAGGGGCCGGGGAGCTGTTTTTT CASSSGVGTGAGELFF
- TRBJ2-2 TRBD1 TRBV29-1 TGCAGCGTGGGGACAGGGGGTAGTGGGAAGGAGCTGTTTTTT CSVGTGGSGKELFF
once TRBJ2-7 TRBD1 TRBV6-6 TGTGCCAGCAGAACACCAACGGGACAGGCGTCCTACGAGCAGTACTTC CASRTPTGQASYEQYF
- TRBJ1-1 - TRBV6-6 TGTGCCAGCAGAGGGGCGGTGAACACTGAAGCTTTCTTT CASRGAVNTEAFF
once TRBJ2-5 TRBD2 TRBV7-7 TGTGCTAGCAGCTTACTAGCGGGGGGGCAAGAGACCCAGTACTTC CASSLLAGGQETQYF
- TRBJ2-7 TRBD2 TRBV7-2 TGTGCCAGCAGCCCCCCCACTAGCGGGGCAGCCTACGAGCAGTACTTC CASSPPTSGAAYEQYF
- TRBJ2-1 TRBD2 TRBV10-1 TGCGCCAGCAGTGGACTAGCGGGGGCCTTTTCCTACAATGAGCAGTTCTTC CASSGLAGAFSYNEQFF
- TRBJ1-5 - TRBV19 TGTGCCAGTCAACAGGGTTTCAATCAGCCCCAGCATTTT CASQQGFNQPQHF
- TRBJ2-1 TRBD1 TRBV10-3 TGTGCCATCAACGAGGGGACAGATGCCTACAATGAGCAGTTCTTC CAINEGTDAYNEQFF
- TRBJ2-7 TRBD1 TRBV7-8 TGTGCCAGCAGCCACCTGGACAGGGCGGGCGAGCAGTACTTC CASSHLDRAGEQYF
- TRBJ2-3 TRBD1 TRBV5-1 TGCGCCAGCAGCTTGGGGACAGGGCGGTTGAGCACAGATACGCAGTATTTT CASSLGTGRLSTDTQYF
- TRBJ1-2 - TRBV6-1 TGTGCCAGCAGTGACACAGTCAACTATGGCTACACCTTC CASSDTVNYGYTF
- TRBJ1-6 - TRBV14 TGTGCCAGCAGCCAATTGGGGGGGCCCAATTCACCCCTCCACTTT CASSQLGGPNSPLHF
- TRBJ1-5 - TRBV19 TGTGCCAGTAGTATCTCCGACAGCCGAAACAATCAGCCCCAGCATTTT CASSISDSRNNQPQHF
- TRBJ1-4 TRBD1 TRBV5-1 TGCGCCAGCAGCTTGGTACCGGGACAGGGAAATGAAAAACTGTTTTTT CASSLVPGQGNEKLFF
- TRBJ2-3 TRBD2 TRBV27 TGTGCCAGCAGTACTGGCGGGGGGCACCATTACAGCACAGATACGCAGTATTTT CASSTGGGHHYSTDTQYF
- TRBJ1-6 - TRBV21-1 TGTGCCAGCAGCAAAAGTAGGGGACTGAGTAATTCACCCCTCCACTTT CASSKSRGLSNSPLHF
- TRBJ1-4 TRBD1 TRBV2 TGTGCCAGCAGCAGCCACGACAGGGAAGAAAAACTGTTTTTT CASSSHDREEKLFF
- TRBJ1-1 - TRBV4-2 TGTGCCAGCAGACCCAGCCCATCCGCGACAGGCGGCTTGAACACTGAAGCTTTCTTT CASRPSPSATGGLNTEAFF
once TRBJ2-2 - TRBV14 TGTGCCAGCAGCCGGGCTCTTGGAGGGGAGCTGTTTTTT CASSRALGGELFF
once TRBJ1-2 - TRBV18 TGTGCCAGCTCACCTTCGGGCGGCTATGGCTACACCTTC CASSPSGGYGYTF